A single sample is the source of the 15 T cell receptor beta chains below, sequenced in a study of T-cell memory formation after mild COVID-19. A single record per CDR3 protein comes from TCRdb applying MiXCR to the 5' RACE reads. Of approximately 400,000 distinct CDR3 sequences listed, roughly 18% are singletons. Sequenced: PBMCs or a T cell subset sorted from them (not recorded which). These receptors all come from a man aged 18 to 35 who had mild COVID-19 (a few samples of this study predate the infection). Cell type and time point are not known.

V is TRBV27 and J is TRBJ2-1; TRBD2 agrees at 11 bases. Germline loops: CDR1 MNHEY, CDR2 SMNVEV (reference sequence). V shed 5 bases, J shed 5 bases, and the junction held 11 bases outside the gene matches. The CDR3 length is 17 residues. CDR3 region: CASSTLPIAGGHNEQFF. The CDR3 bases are TGTGCCAGCAGTACCCTCCCTATAGCGGGGGGGCACAATGAGCAGTTCTTC.

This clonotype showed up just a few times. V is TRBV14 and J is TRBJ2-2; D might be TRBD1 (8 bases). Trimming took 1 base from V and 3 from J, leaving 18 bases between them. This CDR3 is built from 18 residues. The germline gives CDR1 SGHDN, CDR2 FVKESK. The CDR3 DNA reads TGTGCCAGCAGCCAAGGTCCCGACAGGGGACTATACACCGGGGAGCTGTTTTTT. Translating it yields CASSQGPDRGLYTGELFF.

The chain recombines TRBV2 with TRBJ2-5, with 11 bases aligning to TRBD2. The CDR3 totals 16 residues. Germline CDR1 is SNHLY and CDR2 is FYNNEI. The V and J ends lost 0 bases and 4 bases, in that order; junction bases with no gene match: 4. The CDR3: CASSEARLAGIETQYF. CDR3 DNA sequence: TGTGCCAGCAGTGAAGCGCGACTAGCGGGGATAGAGACCCAGTACTTC.

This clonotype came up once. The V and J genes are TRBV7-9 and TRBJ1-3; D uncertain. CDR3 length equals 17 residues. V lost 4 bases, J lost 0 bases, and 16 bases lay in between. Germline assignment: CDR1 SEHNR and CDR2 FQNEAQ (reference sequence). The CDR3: CASSSYTMRSSGNTIYF. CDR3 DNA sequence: TGTGCCAGCAGCTCGTACACGATGAGGAGCTCTGGAAACACCATATATTTT.

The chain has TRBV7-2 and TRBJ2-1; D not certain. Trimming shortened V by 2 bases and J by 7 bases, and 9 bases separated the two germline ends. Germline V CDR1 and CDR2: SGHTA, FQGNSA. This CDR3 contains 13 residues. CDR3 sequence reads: CASSLPTENEQFF. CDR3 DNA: TGTGCCAGCAGCTTACCCACGGAAAATGAGCAGTTCTTC.

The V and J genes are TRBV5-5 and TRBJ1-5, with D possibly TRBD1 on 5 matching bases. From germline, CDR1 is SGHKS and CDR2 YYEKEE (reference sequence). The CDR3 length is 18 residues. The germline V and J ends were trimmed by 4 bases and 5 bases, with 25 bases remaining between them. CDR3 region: CASSPVDAGPYNDQPQHF. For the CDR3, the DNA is TGTGCCAGCAGCCCGGTGGACGCGGGGCCGTATAACGATCAGCCCCAGCATTTT.

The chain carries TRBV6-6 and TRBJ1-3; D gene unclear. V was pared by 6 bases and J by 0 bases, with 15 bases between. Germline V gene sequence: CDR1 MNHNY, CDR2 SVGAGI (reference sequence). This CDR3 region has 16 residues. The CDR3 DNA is TGTGCCAGCAGGACGACCGAGTCTTACTCTGGAAACACCATATATTTT. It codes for CASRTTESYSGNTIYF.

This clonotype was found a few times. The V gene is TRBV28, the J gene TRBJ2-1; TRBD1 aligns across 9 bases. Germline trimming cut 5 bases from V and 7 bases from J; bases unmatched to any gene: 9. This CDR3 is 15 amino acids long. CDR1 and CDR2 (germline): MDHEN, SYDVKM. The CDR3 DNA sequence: TGTGCCAGCAGTGTAGCCGGGACAGGGCGGAATGAGCAGTTCTTC. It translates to CASSVAGTGRNEQFF.

The CDR3 coding sequence is TGTGCCAGCAGCGTATGGGCTAGCGGGGAAGAGACCCAGTACTTC. It is translated as CASSVWASGEETQYF. The V call is TRBV9, the J call TRBJ2-5, with TRBD2 matching over 9 bases. The length of the CDR3 is 15 residues. Germline V lookup: CDR1 SGDLS, CDR2 YYNGEE. V shed 1 base, J shed 3 bases, and the junction held 4 bases outside the gene matches. Based on the CDR3 plus reference TRBV9 and TRBJ2-5, the full variable domain is DSGVTQTPKHLITATGQRVTLRCSPRSGDLSVYWYQQSLDQGLQFLIQYYNGEERAKGNILERFSAQQFPDLHSELNLSSLELGDSALYFCASSVWASGEETQYFGPGTRLLVL.

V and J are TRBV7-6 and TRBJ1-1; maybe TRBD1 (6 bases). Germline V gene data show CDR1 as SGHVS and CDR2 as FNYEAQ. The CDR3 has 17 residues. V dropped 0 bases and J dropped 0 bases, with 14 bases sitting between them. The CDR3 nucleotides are TGTGCCAGCAGCTTAGCGGGGGGGGCGCAGGTGAACACTGAAGCTTTCTTT. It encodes CASSLAGGAQVNTEAFF.

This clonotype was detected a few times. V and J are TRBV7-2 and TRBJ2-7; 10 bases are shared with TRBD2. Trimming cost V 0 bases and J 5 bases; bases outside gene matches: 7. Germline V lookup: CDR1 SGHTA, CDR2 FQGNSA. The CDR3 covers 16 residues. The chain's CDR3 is CASSLAGSGGAHEQYF. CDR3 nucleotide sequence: TGTGCCAGCAGCTTAGCTGGCAGCGGGGGGGCCCACGAGCAGTACTTC. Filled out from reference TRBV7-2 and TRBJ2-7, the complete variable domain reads GAGVSQSPSNKVTEKGKDVELRCDPISGHTALYWYRQSLGQGLEFLIYFQGNSAPDKSGLPSDRFSAERTGGSVSTLTIQRTQQEDSAVYLCASSLAGSGGAHEQYFGPGTRLTVT.

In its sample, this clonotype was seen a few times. Written as DNA, the CDR3 is TGTGCCAGCAGCAAAAATAAATCGATGGGGGATCCTCCCGGGGAGCTGTTTTTT. Its translation is CASSKNKSMGDPPGELFF. The chain couples TRBV21-1 to TRBJ2-2; the table calls TRBD1, which could not be checked here. TRBV21-1 is an annotated pseudogene. This CDR3 has 18 amino acids.

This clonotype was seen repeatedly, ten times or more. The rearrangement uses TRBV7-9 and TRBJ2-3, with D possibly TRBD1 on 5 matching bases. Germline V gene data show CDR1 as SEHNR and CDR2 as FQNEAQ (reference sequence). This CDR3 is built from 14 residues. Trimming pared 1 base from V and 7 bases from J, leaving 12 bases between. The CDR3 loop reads CASSLDGARNTQYF. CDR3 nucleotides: TGTGCCAGCAGCTTAGATGGGGCGCGTAATACGCAGTATTTT.

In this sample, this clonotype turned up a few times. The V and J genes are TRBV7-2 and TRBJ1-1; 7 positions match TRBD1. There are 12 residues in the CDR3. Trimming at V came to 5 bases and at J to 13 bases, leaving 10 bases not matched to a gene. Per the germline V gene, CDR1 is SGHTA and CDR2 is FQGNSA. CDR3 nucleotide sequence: TGTGCCAGCAGCCCCTCTGACAGGGTGGTTTTCTTT. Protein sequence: CASSPSDRVVFF.

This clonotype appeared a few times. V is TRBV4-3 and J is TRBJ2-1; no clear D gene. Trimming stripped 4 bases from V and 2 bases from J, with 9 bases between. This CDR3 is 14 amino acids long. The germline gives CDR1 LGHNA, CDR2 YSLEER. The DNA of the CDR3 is TGCGCCAGCAGCCCCTGGGCAACCTACAATGAGCAGTTCTTC. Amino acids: CASSPWATYNEQFF.